The rows below give T cell receptor beta chains drawn from one sample of a study of blood T cells in healthy people across ages. TCRdb passed the 5' RACE reads through MiXCR, listing each CDR3 protein once. The repertoire holds 1,500,000 or so distinct CDR3 sequences, with 55% to 75% as singletons. The sample consisted of blood. All receptors come from a young man in good health. Both conserved end residues are part of each CDR3. The D gene is left open where the match is weak. Rows may omit the clone size; those that give it use once, few, many or a size class.

d_call clone_size j_call v_call cdr3_aa cdr3_nt
TRBD2 NA TRBJ2-5 TRBV5-6 CASSGRLAGFTETQYF TGTGCCAGCAGCGGCAGACTAGCGGGGTTCACGGAGACCCAGTACTTC
NA NA TRBJ2-7 TRBV6-1 CASSEAYNLSYEQYF TGTGCCAGCAGTGAAGCGTACAACCTCAGCTACGAGCAGTACTTC
NA many TRBJ2-1 TRBV20-1 CSARNLAGNEQFF TGCAGTGCTAGGAATCTAGCAGGGAATGAGCAGTTCTTC
NA NA TRBJ2-3 TRBV25-1 CASSESAGAQYF TGTGCCAGCAGTGAATCGGCAGGGGCGCAGTATTTT
NA NA TRBJ2-2 TRBV7-8 CASPGQRSTGELFF TGTGCCAGCCCAGGACAGAGGAGCACCGGGGAGCTGTTTTTT
NA NA TRBJ2-7 TRBV5-1 CASSPGGVNSYEQYF TGCGCCAGCAGCCCCGGGGGAGTGAATTCCTACGAGCAGTACTTC
NA NA TRBJ2-5 TRBV2 CASRAGALEYF TGTGCCAGCAGGGCCGGGGCATTGGAGTACTTC
TRBD1 NA TRBJ1-1 TRBV20-1 CSASPRQGNTEAFF TGCAGTGCTAGCCCGCGACAGGGAAACACTGAAGCTTTCTTT
NA NA TRBJ2-5 TRBV12-3/TRBV12-4 CASSLATGATQETQYF TGTGCCAGCAGTTTAGCCACCGGAGCCACACAAGAGACCCAGTACTTC
TRBD1 few TRBJ2-5 TRBV20-1 CSARQGWSETQYF TGCAGTGCACGACAGGGATGGTCAGAGACCCAGTACTTC
NA NA TRBJ2-1 TRBV20-1 CSASGTGFYNEQFF TGCAGTGCTTCCGGGACTGGTTTCTACAATGAGCAGTTCTTC
NA few TRBJ1-4 TRBV5-1 CASSPRPEPKEKLFF TGCGCCAGCAGCCCCAGGCCGGAACCGAAGGAAAAACTGTTTTTT
TRBD2 many TRBJ2-5 TRBV11-2 CASSLGLAQETQYF TGTGCCAGCAGTCTGGGACTAGCACAAGAGACCCAGTACTTC
TRBD1 NA TRBJ2-1 TRBV5-1 CASSYGQDNYNEQFF TGCGCCAGCAGCTACGGACAGGACAACTACAATGAGCAGTTCTTC
TRBD2 few TRBJ2-1 TRBV20-1 CSATGGLYNEQFF TGCAGTGCTACGGGGGGGCTCTACAATGAGCAGTTCTTC
NA NA TRBJ1-6 TRBV2 CASTLSAGDSLLHF TGTGCCAGCACGTTGTCGGCAGGTGATTCACTCCTCCACTTT
NA NA TRBJ1-1 TRBV5-4 CATSGAGWGTEAFF TGTGCCACCAGCGGAGCAGGGTGGGGCACTGAAGCTTTCTTT
TRBD2 NA TRBJ2-7 TRBV4-1 CASSQVSGGFSEQYF TGCGCCAGCAGCCAAGTGTCCGGGGGGTTCAGCGAGCAGTACTTC
TRBD1 NA TRBJ2-7 TRBV27 CASSKSGTVKYEQYF TGTGCCAGCAGTAAATCCGGGACAGTTAAGTACGAGCAGTACTTC
TRBD2 NA TRBJ2-7 TRBV19 CASGLTSASYEQYF TGTGCCAGTGGATTGACTAGCGCCTCCTACGAGCAGTACTTC
NA NA TRBJ2-1 TRBV9 CASSDQPLYSESNEQFF TGTGCCAGCAGCGACCAACCCCTATACTCTGAGTCCAATGAGCAGTTCTTC
NA NA TRBJ2-3 TRBV2 CASRAYYHTDTQYF TGTGCCAGCCGGGCATACTATCACACAGATACGCAGTATTTT
TRBD1 NA TRBJ1-2 TRBV6-6 CASRWDSPSYGYTF TGTGCCAGCAGATGGGACAGCCCAAGCTATGGCTACACCTTC
NA NA TRBJ2-7 TRBV4-2 CASSHGGGAYEQYF TGTGCCAGCAGCCATGGTGGGGGCGCCTACGAGCAGTACTTC
TRBD1 NA TRBJ2-4 TRBV27 CASSQQGALNIQYF TGTGCCAGCAGCCAACAGGGGGCCCTTAACATTCAGTACTTC
NA NA TRBJ2-7 TRBV12-5 CASATASGGAYEQYF TGTGCTAGTGCCACAGCTTCTGGGGGAGCCTACGAGCAGTACTTC